This T cell receptor (beta chain) appears in the sequencing data of a study of molecular identifiers for immune sequencing clone quantification. General study findings and limits: Clones exceeding 20 RNA copies carried over 99% of effector molecules but under 1% of naive-cell molecules.

From the PCR reads, TCRdb called clonotypes with MiXCR, one entry per CDR3 protein. The sample holds about 500,000 distinct CDR3 sequences; around 21% are singletons and the top ten take roughly 0.81%. This clonotype was recorded many times. The antigen is undetermined. The length of the CDR3 is 15 residues. V dropped 3 bases and J dropped 2; count of bases not matched to a gene: 5. Germline V lookup: CDR1 SQVTM, CDR2 ANQGSEA. The genes are TRBV29-1 and TRBJ2-3; 10 positions match TRBD2. The sequencing sample was made of naive CD8+ T cells from blood, with Jurkat cell RNA spiked in. Subset meaning: FACS-sorted CD8+CD4-CCR7+CD45RA+ naive T cells. The receptor was derived from a human donor in good health. Some libraries in this study had Jurkat cell RNA spiked in. The CDR3 loop is CSVDRGLADTDTQYF. Written as DNA, the CDR3 is TGCAGCGTTGACCGTGGACTAGCGGACACAGATACGCAGTATTTT.